One T cell receptor beta chain is described in this entry. Antigen unknown. Clones were sequenced by immunoSEQ multiplex PCR, and TCRdb holds only the in-frame ones, with some missing. The profile shows roughly 28,000 clones, approximately 78% of them singletons. CDR3 length: 19 amino acids. CDR1 and CDR2 (germline): SGHDT, YYEEEE. With 4 bases removed from V and 0 bases from J, the gap between germline ends came to 20 bases. These data come from a study of OX40 agonist ivuxolimab in advanced cancers. On the study more broadly: Across the patients, intravenous ivuxolimab was delivered every 2 weeks at 0.01 to 10 mg/kg. Patients assigned to dose escalation were diagnosed with hepatocellular carcinoma, melanoma, renal cell or head and neck cancer.

Regarding the study as a whole: Averaging showed that CD8+ T cells had more expanded clones than CD4+ did.

Sequencing used CD4+ or CD8+ T cells sorted from blood, obtained in a trial of the OX40 agonist ivuxolimab. This chain uses TRBV5-6 with TRBJ2-6, with D perhaps TRBD1 or TRBD2 (5 bases each). This sequence originates from an adult with an advanced solid tumor such as melanoma, head and neck, liver or kidney cancer. The CDR3 reads CASSVKPGREASGANVLTF. In DNA, the CDR3 is TGTGCCAGCAGCGTTAAACCGGGACGCGAGGCCTCTGGGGCCAACGTCCTGACTTTC.